Sequencing of this T cell receptor beta chain was carried out in a study of CD8+CD57+ T cells in acquired aplastic anemia. Profiles of TCR beta VDJ and CDR3 were generated from a genomic DNA template. TCRdb recomputed calls from the reads with MiXCR, one row per CDR3 protein. The sample includes tens of thousands of distinct CDR3 sequences, 45% to 70% of them seen just once. Sequenced input: sorted CD4+, CD8+, or CD8+CD57+ T cells (not recorded which) from PBMCs. The TCR comes from a human donor in good health, serving as a control.

The DNA of the CDR3 is TGTGCCAGTAGTATTGGGGCGGTGGACGAGCAGTACTTC. The encoded protein is CASSIGAVDEQYF. The chain uses TRBV19 and TRBJ2-7, with D perhaps TRBD1 (5 bases). There are 13 residues in the CDR3. CDR1 and CDR2 (germline): LNHDA, SQIVND (reference sequence). The V end lost 3 bases, the J end lost 5 bases, and 11 bases lay between the germline ends.